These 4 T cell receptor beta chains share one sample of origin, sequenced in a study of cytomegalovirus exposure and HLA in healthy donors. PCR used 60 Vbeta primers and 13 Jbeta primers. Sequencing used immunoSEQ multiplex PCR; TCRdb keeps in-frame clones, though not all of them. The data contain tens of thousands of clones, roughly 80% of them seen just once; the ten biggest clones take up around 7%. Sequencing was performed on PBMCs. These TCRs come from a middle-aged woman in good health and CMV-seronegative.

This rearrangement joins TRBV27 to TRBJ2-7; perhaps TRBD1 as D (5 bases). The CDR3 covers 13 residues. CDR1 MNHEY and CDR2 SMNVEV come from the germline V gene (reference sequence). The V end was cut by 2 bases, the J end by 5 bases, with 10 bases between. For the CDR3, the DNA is TGTGCCAGCAGTTTAGTCCCAGGGAACGAGCAGTACTTC. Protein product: CASSLVPGNEQYF.

Written as DNA, the CDR3 is TGCGCCAGCAGCCGGGATACTAGCGGGAGGAGCGAGCAGTACTTC. It encodes CASSRDTSGRSEQYF. The rearrangement uses TRBV4-1 and TRBJ2-7, with 12 bases matching TRBD2. The length of the CDR3 is 15 residues. The V gene's germline CDR1 is MGHRA and CDR2 YSYEKL. V lost 4 bases and J lost 6; bases outside the gene matches: 7.

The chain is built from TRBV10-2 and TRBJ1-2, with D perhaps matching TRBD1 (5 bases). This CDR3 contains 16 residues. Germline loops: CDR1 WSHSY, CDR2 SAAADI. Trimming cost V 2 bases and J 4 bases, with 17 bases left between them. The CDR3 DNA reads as TGCGCCAGCAGTGAGAGTTCAGGGCCCAAGGGCTATGGCTACACCTTC. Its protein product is CASSESSGPKGYGYTF.

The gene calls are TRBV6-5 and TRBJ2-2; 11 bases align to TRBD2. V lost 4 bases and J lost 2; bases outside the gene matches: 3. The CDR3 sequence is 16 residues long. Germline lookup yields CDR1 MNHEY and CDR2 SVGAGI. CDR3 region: CASSSRLAGNTGELFF. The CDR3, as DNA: TGTGCCAGCAGTTCCAGACTAGCGGGAAACACCGGGGAGCTGTTTTTT.